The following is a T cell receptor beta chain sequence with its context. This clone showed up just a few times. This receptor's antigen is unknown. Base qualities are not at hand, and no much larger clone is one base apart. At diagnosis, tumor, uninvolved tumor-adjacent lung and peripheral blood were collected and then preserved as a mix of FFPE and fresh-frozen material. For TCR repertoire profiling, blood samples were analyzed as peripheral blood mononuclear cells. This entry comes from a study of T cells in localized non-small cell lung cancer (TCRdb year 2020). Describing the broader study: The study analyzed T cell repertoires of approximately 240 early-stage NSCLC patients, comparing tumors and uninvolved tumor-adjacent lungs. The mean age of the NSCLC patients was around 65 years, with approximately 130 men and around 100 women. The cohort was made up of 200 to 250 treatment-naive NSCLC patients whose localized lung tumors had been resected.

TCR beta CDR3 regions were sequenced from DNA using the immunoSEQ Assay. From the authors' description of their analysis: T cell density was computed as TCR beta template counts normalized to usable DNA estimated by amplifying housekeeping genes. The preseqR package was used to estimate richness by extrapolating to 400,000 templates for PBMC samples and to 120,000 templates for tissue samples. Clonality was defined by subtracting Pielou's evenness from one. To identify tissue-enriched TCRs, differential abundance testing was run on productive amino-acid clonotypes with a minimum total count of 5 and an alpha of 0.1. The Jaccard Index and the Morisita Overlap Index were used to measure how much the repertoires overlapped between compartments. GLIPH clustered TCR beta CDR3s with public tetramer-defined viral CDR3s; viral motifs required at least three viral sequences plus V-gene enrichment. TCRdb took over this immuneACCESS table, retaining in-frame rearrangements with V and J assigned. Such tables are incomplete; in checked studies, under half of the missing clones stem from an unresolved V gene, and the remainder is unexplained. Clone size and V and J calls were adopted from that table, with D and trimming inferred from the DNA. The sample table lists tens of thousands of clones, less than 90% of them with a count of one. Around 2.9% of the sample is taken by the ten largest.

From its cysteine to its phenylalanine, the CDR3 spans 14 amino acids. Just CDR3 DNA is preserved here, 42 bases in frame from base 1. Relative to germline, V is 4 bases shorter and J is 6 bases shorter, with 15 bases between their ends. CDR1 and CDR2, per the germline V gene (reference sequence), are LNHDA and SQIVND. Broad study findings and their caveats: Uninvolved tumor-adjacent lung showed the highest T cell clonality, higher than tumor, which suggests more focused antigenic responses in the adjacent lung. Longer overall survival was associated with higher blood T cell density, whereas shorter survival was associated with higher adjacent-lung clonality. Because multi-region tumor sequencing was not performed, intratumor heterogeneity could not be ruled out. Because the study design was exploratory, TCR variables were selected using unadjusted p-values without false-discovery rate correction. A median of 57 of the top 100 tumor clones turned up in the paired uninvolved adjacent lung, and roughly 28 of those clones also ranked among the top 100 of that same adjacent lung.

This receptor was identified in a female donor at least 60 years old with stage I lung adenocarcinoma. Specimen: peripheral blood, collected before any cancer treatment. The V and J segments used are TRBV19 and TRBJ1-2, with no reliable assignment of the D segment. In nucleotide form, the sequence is TGTGCCAGTAGTAGGAATGGACCTGTCCATGGCTACACCTTC. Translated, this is CASSRNGPVHGYTF.